These 3 T cell receptor beta chains originate from one sample sequenced in a study of T cell changes during pregnancy in multiple sclerosis. TCRdb's copy holds only in-frame clones and misses some; the assay was immunoSEQ multiplex PCR. The table includes under 35,000 clones, about 88% detected once. This sample comprised CD8+ T cells from peripheral blood mononuclear cells, obtained in the second trimester of pregnancy. The receptors stem from a female donor with multiple sclerosis, enrolled in a pregnancy study.

The chain joins TRBV29-1 to TRBJ2-5, with TRBD2 matching 8 bases. The CDR3 sequence is 13 residues long. Trimming removed 3 bases from V and 4 bases from J; junction bases left unmatched: 4. Looked up from germline, CDR1 is SQVTM and CDR2 is ANQGSEA. The CDR3 sequence is CSVEGLERETQYF. The CDR3 DNA is TGCAGCGTTGAGGGACTAGAGAGAGAGACCCAGTACTTC.

The chain carries TRBV15 and TRBJ2-1; possibly TRBD1 for D (5 bases). The germline CDR1 and CDR2 sequences are LNHNV and YYDKDF (reference sequence). The CDR3 contains 14 residues. With 0 bases removed from V and 13 bases from J, the gap between germline ends came to 16 bases. CDR3 coding DNA: TGTGCCACCAGCAGAGAGGGGTTCAGGGCCCCCCAGTTCTTC. This codes for CATSREGFRAPQFF.

The chain joins TRBV7-6 to TRBJ2-3; possibly TRBD1 for D (5 bases). V lost 5 bases to trimming and J lost 2 bases, with 8 bases between them. The CDR3 loop spans 13 amino acids. Germline values: CDR1 SGHVS, CDR2 FNYEAQ. The CDR3 here is CASSGQNTDTQYF. The DNA of the CDR3 is TGTGCCAGCAGCGGACAAAACACAGATACGCAGTATTTT.